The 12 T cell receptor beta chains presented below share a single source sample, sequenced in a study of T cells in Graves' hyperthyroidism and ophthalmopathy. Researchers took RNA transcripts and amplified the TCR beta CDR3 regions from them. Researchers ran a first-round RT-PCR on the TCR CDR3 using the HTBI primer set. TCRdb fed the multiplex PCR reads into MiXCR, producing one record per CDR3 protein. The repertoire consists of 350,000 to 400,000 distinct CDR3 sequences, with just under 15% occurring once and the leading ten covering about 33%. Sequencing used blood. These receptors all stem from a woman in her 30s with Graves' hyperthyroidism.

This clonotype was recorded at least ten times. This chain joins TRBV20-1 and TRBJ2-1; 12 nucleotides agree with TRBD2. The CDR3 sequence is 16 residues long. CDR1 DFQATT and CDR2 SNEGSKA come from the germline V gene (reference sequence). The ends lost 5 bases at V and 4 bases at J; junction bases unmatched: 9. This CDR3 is CSAPASGRAGYNEQFF. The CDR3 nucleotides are TGCAGTGCTCCCGCTAGCGGGAGGGCCGGATACAATGAGCAGTTCTTC.

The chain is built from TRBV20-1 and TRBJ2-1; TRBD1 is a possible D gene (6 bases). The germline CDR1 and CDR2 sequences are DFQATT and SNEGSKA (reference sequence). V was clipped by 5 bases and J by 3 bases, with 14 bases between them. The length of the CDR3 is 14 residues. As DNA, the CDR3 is TGCAGTGCTGAGACAGGAAACCTCTACAATGAGCAGTTCTTC. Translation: CSAETGNLYNEQFF.

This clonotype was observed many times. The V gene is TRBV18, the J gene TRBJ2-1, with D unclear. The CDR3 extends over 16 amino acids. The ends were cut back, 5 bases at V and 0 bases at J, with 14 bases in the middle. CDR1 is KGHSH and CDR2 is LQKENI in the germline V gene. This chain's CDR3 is CASSSVWPSSYNEQFF. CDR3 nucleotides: TGTGCCAGCTCATCGGTGTGGCCAAGCTCCTACAATGAGCAGTTCTTC.

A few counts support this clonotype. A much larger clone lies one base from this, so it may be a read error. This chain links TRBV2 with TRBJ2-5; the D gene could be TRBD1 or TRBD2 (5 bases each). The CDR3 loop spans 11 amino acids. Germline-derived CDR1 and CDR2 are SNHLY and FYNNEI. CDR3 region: CASRGQEAQYF. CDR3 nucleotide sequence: TGTGCCAGCCGGGGCCAAGAGGCCCAGTACTTC.

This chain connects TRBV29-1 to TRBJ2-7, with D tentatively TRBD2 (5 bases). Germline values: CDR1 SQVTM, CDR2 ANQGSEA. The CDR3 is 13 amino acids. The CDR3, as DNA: TGCATCGCTGGCGAGGGCGATATATACGAGCAGTACTTC. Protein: CIAGEGDIYEQYF.

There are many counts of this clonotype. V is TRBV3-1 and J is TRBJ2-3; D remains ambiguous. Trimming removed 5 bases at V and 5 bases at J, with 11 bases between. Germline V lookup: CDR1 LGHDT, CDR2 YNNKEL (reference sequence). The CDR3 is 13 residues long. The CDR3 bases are TGTGCCAGCAGCGAAGGGCAAGAAGATACGCAGTATTTT. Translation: CASSEGQEDTQYF.

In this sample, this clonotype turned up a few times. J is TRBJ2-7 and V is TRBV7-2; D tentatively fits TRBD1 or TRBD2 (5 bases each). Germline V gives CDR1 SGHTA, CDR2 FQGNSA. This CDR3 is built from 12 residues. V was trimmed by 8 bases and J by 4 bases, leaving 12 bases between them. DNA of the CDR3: TGTGCCAGCCGGGACCCCGGATACGAGCAGTACTTC. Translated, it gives CASRDPGYEQYF.

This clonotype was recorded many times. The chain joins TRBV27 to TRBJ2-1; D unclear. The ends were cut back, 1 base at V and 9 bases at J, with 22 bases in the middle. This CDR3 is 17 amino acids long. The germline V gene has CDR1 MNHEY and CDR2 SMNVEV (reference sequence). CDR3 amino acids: CASSLYGRRNGLGEQFF. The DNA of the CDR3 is TGTGCCAGCAGTTTATATGGCCGACGAAATGGCCTAGGTGAGCAGTTCTTC.

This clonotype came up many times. The CDR3 bases are TGTGCCAGCTCACGAGGGGCAGGGGGCCAGGAGACCCAGTACTTC. Protein: CASSRGAGGQETQYF. The chain uses TRBV18 and TRBJ2-5; 8 bases are a match to TRBD1. The junction had 9 bases not matched to a gene; V was cut back by 4 bases and J by 5 bases. The germline CDR1 and CDR2 sequences are KGHSH and LQKENI. This CDR3 has 15 amino acids. The variable domain in full, completed from reference TRBV18 and TRBJ2-5, reads NAGVMQNPRHLVRRRGQEARLRCSPMKGHSHVYWYRQLPEEGLKFMVYLQKENIIDESGMPKERFSAEFPKEGPSILRIQQVVRGDSAAYFCASSRGAGGQETQYFGPGTRLLVL.

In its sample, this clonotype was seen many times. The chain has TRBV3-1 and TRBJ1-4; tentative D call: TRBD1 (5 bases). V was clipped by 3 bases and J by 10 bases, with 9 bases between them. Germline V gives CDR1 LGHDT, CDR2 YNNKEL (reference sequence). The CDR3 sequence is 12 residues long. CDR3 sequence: CASSHRGGKLFF. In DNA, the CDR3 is TGTGCCAGCAGCCATCGGGGCGGAAAACTGTTTTTT. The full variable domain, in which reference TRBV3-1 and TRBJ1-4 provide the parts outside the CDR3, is DTAVSQTPKYLVTQMGNDKSIKCEQNLGHDTMYWYKQDSKKFLKIMFSYNNKELIINETVPNRFSPKSPDKAHLNLHINSLELGDSAVYFCASSHRGGKLFFGSGTQLSVL.

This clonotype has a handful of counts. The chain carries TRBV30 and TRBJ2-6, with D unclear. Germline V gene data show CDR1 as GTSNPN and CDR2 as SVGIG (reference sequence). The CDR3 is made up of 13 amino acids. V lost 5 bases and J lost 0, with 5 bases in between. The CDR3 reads CAWWPSGANVLTF. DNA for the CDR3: TGTGCCTGGTGGCCCTCTGGGGCCAACGTCCTGACTTTC.

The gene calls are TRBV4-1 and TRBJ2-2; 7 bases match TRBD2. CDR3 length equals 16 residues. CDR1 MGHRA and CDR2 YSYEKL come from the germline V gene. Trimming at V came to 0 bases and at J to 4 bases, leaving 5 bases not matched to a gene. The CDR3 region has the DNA TGCGCCAGCAGCCAAGATCCGGGACTAAGCACCGGGGAGCTGTTTTTT. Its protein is CASSQDPGLSTGELFF.